The entry below gives a single T cell receptor (beta chain) sequence along with its context. Its antigen is currently unknown. Germline V gene data show CDR1 as SNHLY and CDR2 as FYNNEI. The V end lost 0 bases, the J end lost 5 bases, and 10 bases lay between the germline ends. CDR3 length: 15 residues. The record originates from a study of cytomegalovirus exposure and HLA in healthy donors. As for the study in general: Out of fewer than 400 genotyped donors, about 80% belonged to the Caucasian-associated ancestry cluster.

The PCR had 60 Vbeta and 13 Jbeta primers. Produced via immunoSEQ multiplex PCR; TCRdb's table is partial and in-frame only. The repertoire holds approximately 190,000 clones, with 81% as singletons. Study-wide results and caveats: The study recorded 150 to 200 TCR beta chains that were cytomegalovirus-associated. Most of the CMV-associated TCR beta chains (in a later analysis) appeared to be HLA-restricted. Follow-up analysis found HLA locus-dependent TCR association rates, highest for DRB1 and lowest for HLA-C.

The sample comprised PBMCs. The chain combines TRBV2 with TRBJ2-2; D unresolved. The TCR originated in a man aged 40-49 years in good health and CMV-seropositive. CDR3 nucleotides: TGTGCCAGCAGTGAAGCGCTTGCGGTAACCGGGGAGCTGTTTTTT. As protein: CASSEALAVTGELFF.